Each of the 18 T cell receptor beta chains below was sequenced from the same sample in a study of identical twins. TCRdb independently ran MiXCR on the 5' RACE reads; one entry per CDR3 protein. The repertoire consists of 430,000 or so distinct CDR3 sequences, with about 24% occurring once and the leading ten covering around 3%. Separately, the same data were catalogued under a study of T cells expressing NK-cell markers.

Sequencing input: CD4+ T cells sorted from blood. The receptors shown here come from a woman aged 18-29 years in good health.

Here the CDR3 reads CASPPSSGGARTDTQYF. The CDR3 coding sequence is TGTGCCAGCCCCCCTTCAAGTGGGGGTGCTCGAACGGATACGCAGTATTTT. The rearrangement links TRBV2 to TRBJ2-3; D is tentatively TRBD1 or TRBD2 (5 bases each). The V gene's germline CDR1 is SNHLY and CDR2 FYNNEI. The V and J ends lost 8 bases and 6 bases respectively, with 27 bases between them. This CDR3 has 17 amino acids.

V usage is TRBV13 and J usage is TRBJ2-2, with 8 bases matching TRBD2. Germline lookup yields CDR1 PRHDT and CDR2 FYEKMQ (reference sequence). V shed 6 bases, J shed 3 bases, and the junction held 9 bases outside the gene matches. This CDR3 region has 16 residues. In DNA form, the CDR3 reads TGTGCCAGCAGTTTTTCCGGGACTAGAGACACCGGGGAGCTGTTTTTT. This codes for CASSFSGTRDTGELFF.

The chain employs TRBV6-1 and TRBJ2-3; no clear D gene. With 6 bases removed from V and 0 bases from J, the gap between germline ends came to 7 bases. The CDR3 has 13 amino acids. From germline, CDR1 is MNHNS and CDR2 SASEGT. In DNA, the CDR3 is TGTGCCAGCAGCGGAGATAGCACAGATACGCAGTATTTT. As protein: CASSGDSTDTQYF.

This clonotype has more than one count but fewer than ten. This sequence joins TRBV7-6 and TRBJ2-1; 10 nucleotides align to TRBD2. This CDR3 spans 17 amino acids. CDR1 is SGHVS, CDR2 FNYEAQ, per germline. After removal of 4 bases from V and 0 bases from J, the junction contained 6 bases not matched to a gene. In nucleotides, the CDR3 is TGTGCCAGCAGCTCCCTCTCTAGCGGGGGCTCCTACAATGAGCAGTTCTTC. It yields the protein CASSSLSSGGSYNEQFF.

This clonotype was seen a handful of times. V is TRBV25-1 and J is TRBJ2-3; D is perhaps TRBD1 (7 bases). This CDR3 is built from 15 residues. Deletions cut 4 bases from V and 1 base from J, with 12 bases between. Germline values: CDR1 MGHDK, CDR2 SYGVNS. CDR3 loop: CASSVQGGGTDTQYF. The CDR3 bases are TGTGCCAGCAGTGTTCAGGGGGGAGGCACAGATACGCAGTATTTT. Supplemented by reference TRBV25-1 and TRBJ2-3, the full variable domain reads EADIYQTPRYLVIGTGKKITLECSQTMGHDKMYWYQQDPGMELHLIHYSYGVNSTEKGDLSSESTVSRIRTEHFPLTLESARPSHTSQYLCASSVQGGGTDTQYFGPGTRLTVL.

This clonotype was detected only a few times. This chain uses TRBV6-5 with TRBJ2-1; no firm D call. This CDR3 spans 16 amino acids. CDR1 and CDR2 from the germline V gene are MNHEY and SVGAGI. The V gene lost 3 bases and the J gene lost 2 bases, with 14 bases spanning the gap. The CDR3 DNA reads TGTGCCAGCAGTTATCAACCCCTCCCACCCTACAATGAGCAGTTCTTC. It encodes CASSYQPLPPYNEQFF.

This clonotype turned up a few times. CDR3 bases: TGCGCCAGCAGCTTGGGACAGGTCGCCGCCGGGGAGCTGTTTTTT. This gives the protein CASSLGQVAAGELFF. The chain combines TRBV5-1 with TRBJ2-2; D might be TRBD1 (6 bases). Trimming cost V 0 bases and J 6 bases, with 12 bases left between them. CDR1 and CDR2 (germline): SGHRS, YFSETQ. The CDR3 extends over 15 amino acids.

This sequence joins TRBV7-9 and TRBJ2-7; D is ambiguous. Germline-derived CDR1 and CDR2 are SEHNR and FQNEAQ (reference sequence). V was trimmed by 1 base and J by 5 bases, leaving 12 bases between them. The CDR3 has 14 amino acids. In DNA form, the CDR3 reads TGTGCCAGCAGCTTAGGAGCTGGTCTCCACGAGCAGTACTTC. Its translation: CASSLGAGLHEQYF.

This clonotype has only a few counts. This sequence joins TRBV27 and TRBJ2-1; 10 bases agree with TRBD1. This CDR3 spans 15 amino acids. After removal of 3 bases from V and 6 bases from J, the junction contained 5 bases not matched to a gene. Looked up from germline, CDR1 is MNHEY and CDR2 is SMNVEV (reference sequence). The CDR3 region has the DNA TGTGCCAGCAGTTTCGACAGGGGGCTTGGCAATGAGCAGTTCTTC. It is translated as CASSFDRGLGNEQFF.

The chain employs TRBV20-1 and TRBJ2-3; D remains unclear. CDR3 size: 14 residues. V lost 6 bases and J 0 bases, leaving 13 bases between the germline ends. CDR1 DFQATT and CDR2 SNEGSKA come from the germline V gene (reference sequence). CDR3: CSARPRASTDTQYF. CDR3 DNA sequence: TGCAGTGCCCGGCCCCGGGCGAGCACAGATACGCAGTATTTT.

Only a few counts were recorded for this clonotype. V usage is TRBV9 and J usage is TRBJ2-6, with a possible D match to TRBD1 (5 bases). CDR1 is SGDLS and CDR2 is YYNGEE in the germline V gene. This CDR3 has 14 residues. The V and J ends lost 7 bases and 2 bases respectively, with 10 bases between them. Here the CDR3 DNA reads TGTGCCAGCGCCTGGGGCCCTGGGGCCAACGTCCTGACTTTC. Translating it yields CASAWGPGANVLTF.

The V call is TRBV10-3, the J call TRBJ1-1; D remains ambiguous. With 7 bases removed from V and 0 bases from J, the gap between germline ends came to 15 bases. The CDR3 runs to 15 residues. The germline CDR1 and CDR2 sequences are ENHRY and SYGVKD. CDR3 sequence: CAIKSAVAMNTEAFF. As DNA, the CDR3 is TGTGCCATCAAAAGCGCAGTCGCAATGAACACTGAAGCTTTCTTT.

The J gene is TRBJ1-2, the V gene TRBV4-3; D may be TRBD1 (5 bases). V shed 0 bases and J shed 3 bases, with 20 bases lying between them. Looked up from germline, CDR1 is LGHNA and CDR2 is YSLEER. The CDR3 contains 18 residues. The CDR3 loop reads CASSQDVAGITGDYGYTF. CDR3 coding DNA: TGCGCCAGCAGCCAAGATGTCGCAGGGATAACTGGGGACTATGGCTACACCTTC.

The chain links TRBV3-1 to TRBJ2-7; 8 nucleotides line up with TRBD2. The CDR3 sequence is 15 residues long. With V trimmed by 3 bases and J by 6 bases, 10 bases remained unmatched. Germline V gene lookup returns CDR1 LGHDT and CDR2 YNNKEL (reference sequence). The CDR3: CASSQFSGTLSEQYF. The CDR3 coding sequence is TGTGCCAGCAGCCAGTTTAGCGGGACCCTCTCCGAGCAGTACTTC.

The sample holds a few counts of this clonotype. The V call is TRBV15, the J call TRBJ1-5, with 10 bases identical to TRBD1. Germline trimming cut 1 base from V and 5 bases from J; bases unmatched to any gene: 5. CDR1 and CDR2 (germline): LNHNV, YYDKDF (reference sequence). This CDR3 has 16 amino acids. In nucleotides, the CDR3 is TGTGCCACCAGCAGAGGTGATGGGACAGGGGATCAGCCCCAGCATTTT. Residues: CATSRGDGTGDQPQHF.

The chain uses TRBV10-3 and TRBJ2-5; D is possibly TRBD1 or TRBD2 (5 bases each). CDR3 size: 13 residues. V lost 10 bases and J lost 7, with 19 bases in between. Germline lookup yields CDR1 ENHRY and CDR2 SYGVKD. The CDR3 bases are TGTGCCACCACGGGGCCCGGCAAACGGACCCAGTACTTC. It codes for CATTGPGKRTQYF.

This clonotype was counted a few times. The chain combines TRBV9 with TRBJ2-3; D is uncertain. The length of the CDR3 is 16 residues. Germline V gene lookup returns CDR1 SGDLS and CDR2 YYNGEE. V was shortened by 1 base and J by 0 bases, with 12 bases between the two germline ends. CDR3 nucleotide sequence: TGTGCCAGCAGCGTAACTGGCGGATTTAGCACAGATACGCAGTATTTT. This codes for CASSVTGGFSTDTQYF.

The gene calls are TRBV6-2 or TRBV6-3 and TRBJ2-1; D perhaps matches TRBD2 (6 bases). CDR1 is MNHEY, CDR2 SVGEGT, per germline. With 6 bases removed from V and 0 bases from J, the gap between germline ends came to 12 bases. The length of the CDR3 is 15 residues. The chain's CDR3 is CASRGDFSSYNEQFF. The CDR3 DNA reads as TGTGCCAGCAGGGGGGACTTTTCCTCCTACAATGAGCAGTTCTTC.